This is a list of T cell receptor beta chains from one sample in a study of shared clonotypes between healthy human individuals. TCRdb keeps only in-frame clones here, not all; method: immunoSEQ multiplex PCR. There are nearly 750,000 clones in the sample; about two thirds occur only once, and under 2% lies in the top ten. Input material: memory CD4+ T cells sorted from blood. The receptors originated from a woman aged 25 to 45 in good health. The CDR3 runs from the conserved cysteine through the conserved F or W. A D gene is named only where the DNA matches it firmly. The size of a clone is reported for some rows only, either as once, few or many, or as a class for expanded clones.

clone_size: -
j_call: TRBJ2-5
d_call: TRBD2
v_call: TRBV4-1
cdr3_nt: TGCGCCAGCAGCCAACTGAATATGGGACTAGCGGGAGGAGAGACCCAGTACTTC
cdr3_aa: CASSQLNMGLAGGETQYF

clone_size: -
j_call: TRBJ2-4
d_call: TRBD2
v_call: TRBV14
cdr3_nt: TGTGCCAGCAGCCAGGCCGGACTAGCGGGAGGCCTAGCCAAAAACATTCAGTACTTC
cdr3_aa: CASSQAGLAGGLAKNIQYF

clone_size: few
j_call: TRBJ2-2
d_call: TRBD1
v_call: TRBV7-2
cdr3_nt: TGTGCCAGCAGCCGCCAGGGACAGGCTATCACCGGGGAGCTGTTTTTT
cdr3_aa: CASSRQGQAITGELFF

clone_size: -
j_call: TRBJ1-2
d_call: -
v_call: TRBV5-5
cdr3_nt: TGTGCCAGCAGCTGGGGCCGCGAGTATGGCTACACCTTC
cdr3_aa: CASSWGREYGYTF

clone_size: -
j_call: TRBJ1-5
d_call: -
v_call: TRBV4-2
cdr3_nt: TGTGCCAGCAGCCAAGTGGAGGACATGAACCAGCCCCAGCATTTT
cdr3_aa: CASSQVEDMNQPQHF

clone_size: few
j_call: TRBJ2-7
d_call: -
v_call: TRBV9
cdr3_nt: TGTGCCAGCAGCGTAGGACGGGACAGTTCCGGGGGAAAATACGAGCAGTACTTC
cdr3_aa: CASSVGRDSSGGKYEQYF

clone_size: -
j_call: TRBJ2-1
d_call: TRBD2
v_call: TRBV15
cdr3_nt: TGTGCCACCAGCAGAGATCCCAGCGGGAGGGCCTATGAGCAGTTCTTC
cdr3_aa: CATSRDPSGRAYEQFF

clone_size: -
j_call: TRBJ2-3
d_call: -
v_call: TRBV28
cdr3_nt: TGTGCCAGCAGTTTTTATAGCAAATACACAGATACGCAGTATTTT
cdr3_aa: CASSFYSKYTDTQYF

clone_size: -
j_call: TRBJ2-7
d_call: TRBD1
v_call: TRBV25-1
cdr3_nt: TGTGCCAGCAGTGAATGGGGACAGGGATGGTCCTACGAGCAGTACTTC
cdr3_aa: CASSEWGQGWSYEQYF

clone_size: -
j_call: TRBJ1-2
d_call: -
v_call: TRBV6-6
cdr3_nt: TGTGCCAGCAGTTACTCGATTGGGCCTCCGGGTGGCTACACCTTC
cdr3_aa: CASSYSIGPPGGYTF

clone_size: -
j_call: TRBJ1-2
d_call: -
v_call: TRBV28
cdr3_nt: TGTGCCAGCAGTTTCCGGGTAACTAACTATGGCTACACCTTC
cdr3_aa: CASSFRVTNYGYTF

clone_size: -
j_call: TRBJ2-4
d_call: -
v_call: TRBV5-1
cdr3_nt: TGCGCCAGCAGCTTGGACAGGGAGACGGCCAAAAACATTCAGTACTTC
cdr3_aa: CASSLDRETAKNIQYF

clone_size: -
j_call: TRBJ1-1
d_call: -
v_call: TRBV7-2
cdr3_nt: TGTGCCAGCAGCTGGGGCTTCACTGAAGCTTTCTTT
cdr3_aa: CASSWGFTEAFF

clone_size: -
j_call: TRBJ1-2
d_call: TRBD1
v_call: TRBV7-8
cdr3_nt: TGTGCCAGCAGCGCCCGACAGGGCACTAACTATGGCTACACCTTC
cdr3_aa: CASSARQGTNYGYTF

clone_size: -
j_call: TRBJ2-6
d_call: TRBD1
v_call: TRBV29-1
cdr3_nt: TGCAGCGCAGGACAGGAAGCCAACGTCCTGACTTTC
cdr3_aa: CSAGQEANVLTF

clone_size: -
j_call: TRBJ1-1
d_call: -
v_call: TRBV5-4
cdr3_nt: TGTGCCAGCAGCCCCGGCGGACGCAACACTGAAGCTTTCTTT
cdr3_aa: CASSPGGRNTEAFF

clone_size: -
j_call: TRBJ2-7
d_call: -
v_call: TRBV18
cdr3_nt: TGTGCCAGCTCACCACCAGGGGGTCGGAGCGAGCAGTACTTC
cdr3_aa: CASSPPGGRSEQYF

clone_size: -
j_call: TRBJ1-1
d_call: -
v_call: TRBV10-3
cdr3_nt: TGTGCCATCAGTGGGGAGATGAACACTGAAGCTTTCTTT
cdr3_aa: CAISGEMNTEAFF

clone_size: -
j_call: TRBJ1-1
d_call: -
v_call: TRBV18
cdr3_nt: TGTGCCAGCTCCCAATCTCTTGACCCACTGGGCGCTGAAGCTTTCTTT
cdr3_aa: CASSQSLDPLGAEAFF

clone_size: -
j_call: TRBJ2-1
d_call: TRBD1
v_call: TRBV5-4
cdr3_nt: TGTGCCAGCAGCCGGGACAGGGAGAATGAGCAGTTCTTC
cdr3_aa: CASSRDRENEQFF

clone_size: -
j_call: TRBJ2-7
d_call: TRBD2
v_call: TRBV4-1
cdr3_nt: TGCGCCAGCAGCCAAGTCCCTAGCGGGATATGGAGCTACGAGCAGTACTTC
cdr3_aa: CASSQVPSGIWSYEQYF

clone_size: -
j_call: TRBJ2-2
d_call: -
v_call: TRBV16
cdr3_nt: TGTGCCAGCAGCCGTGACGTAGTCCCCGGGGAGCTGTTTTTT
cdr3_aa: CASSRDVVPGELFF

clone_size: -
j_call: TRBJ1-2
d_call: TRBD1
v_call: TRBV28
cdr3_nt: TGTGCCAGCAGCAGCAGGGACAGGGGATGGAATGGCTACACCTTC
cdr3_aa: CASSSRDRGWNGYTF

clone_size: -
j_call: TRBJ1-2
d_call: TRBD1
v_call: TRBV7-8
cdr3_nt: TGTGCCAGCAGCAATCAACAGGGGAAGGAAGGCTACACCTTC
cdr3_aa: CASSNQQGKEGYTF

clone_size: many
j_call: TRBJ2-2
d_call: TRBD2
v_call: TRBV27
cdr3_nt: TGTGCCAGCCGAACTAGCGTCACCGGGGAGCTGTTTTTT
cdr3_aa: CASRTSVTGELFF

clone_size: many
j_call: TRBJ2-5
d_call: TRBD1
v_call: TRBV4-1
cdr3_nt: TGCGCCAGCAGCCAAGATTGGTCGGGACAGTGGGAGACCCAGTACTTC
cdr3_aa: CASSQDWSGQWETQYF

clone_size: -
j_call: TRBJ1-4
d_call: TRBD1
v_call: TRBV28
cdr3_nt: TGTGCCAGCAGTTTATTGACAGGGATTGCAACTAATGAAAAACTGTTTTTT
cdr3_aa: CASSLLTGIATNEKLFF

clone_size: -
j_call: TRBJ2-5
d_call: TRBD2
v_call: TRBV25-1
cdr3_nt: TGTGCCAGCAGTGTTACGGGAGGAGAGGAGACCCAGTACTTC
cdr3_aa: CASSVTGGEETQYF

clone_size: -
j_call: TRBJ2-5
d_call: -
v_call: TRBV11-2
cdr3_nt: TGTGCCAGCAGCTCATTAGCAACCCAGTACTTC
cdr3_aa: CASSSLATQYF

clone_size: -
j_call: TRBJ1-2
d_call: TRBD1
v_call: TRBV7-8
cdr3_nt: TGTGCCAGCAGCCCCCGGACAGGGGGCTTGTCGAGAAACTATGGCTACACCTTC
cdr3_aa: CASSPRTGGLSRNYGYTF

clone_size: -
j_call: TRBJ2-5
d_call: TRBD2
v_call: TRBV29-1
cdr3_nt: TGCAGCGTTGACCCGGGACTAGCGGAAGAGACCCAGTACTTC
cdr3_aa: CSVDPGLAEETQYF

clone_size: few
j_call: TRBJ1-4
d_call: TRBD1
v_call: TRBV5-6
cdr3_nt: TGTGCCAGCAGCTTGTACGGGACAGGAAATGAAAAACTGTTTTTT
cdr3_aa: CASSLYGTGNEKLFF

clone_size: -
j_call: TRBJ2-6
d_call: -
v_call: TRBV28
cdr3_nt: TGTGCCAGCGGGAGAGCTGGGGCCAACGTCCTGACTTTC
cdr3_aa: CASGRAGANVLTF

clone_size: -
j_call: TRBJ2-2
d_call: -
v_call: TRBV27
cdr3_nt: TGTGCCAGCAGTCTTGGCCCGGGGACCGGGGAGCTGTTTTTT
cdr3_aa: CASSLGPGTGELFF

clone_size: -
j_call: TRBJ2-1
d_call: -
v_call: TRBV18
cdr3_nt: TGTGCCAGCTCACCGGGGTTAGCGGTTAGCTCCTACAATGAGCAGTTCTTC
cdr3_aa: CASSPGLAVSSYNEQFF

clone_size: -
j_call: TRBJ1-5
d_call: -
v_call: TRBV19
cdr3_nt: TGTGCCAGTAGTATTTGGCAGGGCGGCAATCAGCCCCAGCATTTT
cdr3_aa: CASSIWQGGNQPQHF

clone_size: -
j_call: TRBJ1-2
d_call: TRBD1
v_call: TRBV5-1
cdr3_nt: TGCGCCAGCAGCCGCGACGGGACAGGAGGAGGCTACACCTTC
cdr3_aa: CASSRDGTGGGYTF

clone_size: few
j_call: TRBJ2-3
d_call: -
v_call: TRBV19
cdr3_nt: TGTGCCAGTAGCCCGGGACCCAGCAGCGCAGATACGCAGTATTTT
cdr3_aa: CASSPGPSSADTQYF

clone_size: -
j_call: TRBJ2-5
d_call: -
v_call: TRBV7-9
cdr3_nt: TGTGCCAGCAGCCACGACAGGGAGACCCAGTACTTC
cdr3_aa: CASSHDRETQYF

clone_size: few
j_call: TRBJ1-2
d_call: -
v_call: TRBV28
cdr3_nt: TGTGCTGGGGGGGGCGCCTATGGCTACACCTTC
cdr3_aa: CAGGGAYGYTF

clone_size: few
j_call: TRBJ2-7
d_call: -
v_call: TRBV11-2
cdr3_nt: TGTGCCAGCAGCCGGGACGGTTACGAGCAGTACTTC
cdr3_aa: CASSRDGYEQYF

clone_size: -
j_call: TRBJ2-5
d_call: TRBD2
v_call: TRBV2
cdr3_nt: TGTGCCAGCAGTTCTAGCGGGCGTCAAGAGACCCAGTACTTC
cdr3_aa: CASSSSGRQETQYF

clone_size: -
j_call: TRBJ2-1
d_call: TRBD2
v_call: TRBV29-1
cdr3_nt: TGCAGCGTTGGTAGCGGGAGTATAAATGAGCAGTTCTTC
cdr3_aa: CSVGSGSINEQFF

clone_size: -
j_call: TRBJ1-1
d_call: -
v_call: TRBV28
cdr3_nt: TGTGCCAGCAGAAAGGTGGTGTCCACTGAAGCTTTCTTT
cdr3_aa: CASRKVVSTEAFF

clone_size: -
j_call: TRBJ1-4
d_call: -
v_call: TRBV27
cdr3_nt: TGTGCCAGCAGTCGGGGCGAGGGGACTACTAATGAAAAACTGTTTTTT
cdr3_aa: CASSRGEGTTNEKLFF